Presented here are 7 T cell receptor beta chains from one specimen sequenced in a study of cytomegalovirus exposure and HLA in healthy donors. Only in-frame clones appear in the TCRdb table, and some are missing; sequencing was by immunoSEQ multiplex PCR. This table holds some 170,000 clones, roughly 86% found once. The sample comprised PBMCs. The source is a man aged 18 to 29 in good health and CMV-seropositive.

The V and J genes are TRBV4-1 and TRBJ1-5; D might be TRBD1 (6 bases). Germline CDR1 is MGHRA and CDR2 is YSYEKL. V was clipped by 2 bases and J by 4 bases, with 12 bases between them. CDR3 size: 15 residues. CDR3 in DNA: TGCGCCAGCAGCCAAACTCGGACAGCGAATCAGCCCCAGCATTTT. Protein: CASSQTRTANQPQHF.

V gene TRBV13 combines with J gene TRBJ1-2, with 7 bases identical to TRBD1. This CDR3 contains 15 residues. Losses at the gene ends were 5 bases for V and 4 bases for J; bases not matched to a gene: 10. The germline V gene has CDR1 PRHDT and CDR2 FYEKMQ (reference sequence). The CDR3 loop is CASSPGQYGGYGYTF. CDR3 nucleotide sequence: TGTGCCAGCAGCCCGGGACAGTACGGGGGCTATGGCTACACCTTC.

The chain has TRBV6-6 and TRBJ2-7; 10 bases fit TRBD1. V was pared by 6 bases and J by 6 bases, with 5 bases of the junction left unmatched. The CDR3 length is 13 residues. From germline, CDR1 is MNHNY and CDR2 SVGAGI (reference sequence). The CDR3 loop reads CASRDRGPFEQYF. For the CDR3, the DNA is TGTGCCAGCAGAGACAGGGGGCCGTTCGAGCAGTACTTC.

The V call is TRBV10-3, the J call TRBJ2-3, with 12 bases that match TRBD2. The V segment lost 3 bases and the J segment 4 bases; nucleotides outside the gene matches: 5. Germline loops: CDR1 ENHRY, CDR2 SYGVKD. The CDR3 consists of 16 residues. CDR3 sequence: CAISEVTSGRSDTQYF. The CDR3, as DNA: TGTGCCATCAGTGAAGTCACTAGCGGGAGGTCAGATACGCAGTATTTT.

The chain has TRBV7-2 and TRBJ2-2, with 8 nucleotides matching TRBD2. The CDR3 is 14 residues long. With V trimmed by 5 bases and J by 6 bases, 5 bases remained unmatched. In germline, CDR1 is SGHTA, CDR2 FQGNSA. CDR3 sequence: CASSPGTRAGELFF. CDR3 sequence (DNA): TGTGCCAGCAGCCCAGGGACTAGGGCCGGGGAGCTGTTTTTT.

The J gene is TRBJ1-5, the V gene TRBV6-4; tentatively, D is TRBD1 (6 bases). V was trimmed by 6 bases and J by 7 bases, leaving 19 bases between them. The CDR3 sequence is 15 residues long. Germline lookup yields CDR1 MRHNA and CDR2 SNTAGT. The CDR3 here is CASSPEWGRGQPQHF. DNA for the CDR3: TGTGCCAGCAGCCCTGAGTGGGGCAGGGGCCAGCCCCAGCATTTT.

The CDR3 protein is CASRPTAGSSQTQYF. The CDR3 bases are TGTGCCAGCAGGCCGACAGCCGGGAGCTCGCAGACCCAGTACTTC. The V call is TRBV7-6, the J call TRBJ2-5; a weak D match, TRBD2 (6 bases). Per the germline V gene, CDR1 is SGHVS and CDR2 is FNYEAQ. Trimming removed 6 bases at V and 6 bases at J, with 20 bases between. The CDR3 spans 15 residues.